The present entry profiles one T cell receptor (beta chain) with its context. Its target is not known. Data came from immunoSEQ multiplex PCR; TCRdb stores just in-frame clones and leaves some out. The sample shows around 45,000 clones, 85% to 90% of them seen only once. From germline, CDR1 is SGHKS and CDR2 YYEKEE (reference sequence). V dropped 0 bases and J dropped 4 bases, with 14 bases sitting between them. This CDR3 region has 16 residues. The sample is drawn from a study of a mutant IDH1 vaccine in newly diagnosed glioma. Regarding time point: week 35, safety follow-up. Every vaccine dose comprised 300 ug of mutant IDH1 20-mer peptide plus topical imiquimod.

The sample was PBMCs, taken from a glioma patient whose treatment included an IDH1 peptide vaccine. This sequence originates from a middle-aged woman with glioma. The chain combines TRBV5-5 with TRBJ1-5, with TRBD1 as a possible D gene (5 bases). This CDR3 is CASSLVAPGINQPQHF. For the CDR3, the DNA is TGTGCCAGCAGCTTGGTTGCCCCAGGGATTAATCAGCCCCAGCATTTT.